The 9 T cell receptor beta chains in this list originate from one sample, sequenced in a study of blood T cell repertoires in COVID-19. Clones were sequenced by immunoSEQ multiplex PCR, and TCRdb holds only the in-frame ones, with some missing. This sample yields roughly 90,000 clones, of which roughly 90% are seen a single time; about 1.5% belongs to the top ten. Sequencing was carried out using peripheral blood. The receptors originated from a human donor with active COVID-19. The donor label of this sample is uncertain.

This clone is a singleton in its sample. This chain connects TRBV25-1 to TRBJ2-2; D not resolved. CDR1 MGHDK and CDR2 SYGVNS come from the germline V gene. The V end was cut by 1 base, the J end by 1 base, with 13 bases between. The length of the CDR3 is 17 residues. DNA for the CDR3: TGTGCCAGCAGTGAATGGGTTTCGGCAGGGAACACCGGGGAGCTGTTTTTT. It translates to CASSEWVSAGNTGELFF. Drawing the rest from reference TRBV25-1 and TRBJ2-2, the complete variable domain is EADIYQTPRYLVIGTGKKITLECSQTMGHDKMYWYQQDPGMELHLIHYSYGVNSTEKGDLSSESTVSRIRTEHFPLTLESARPSHTSQYLCASSEWVSAGNTGELFFGEGSRLTVL.

This clone was observed once. This chain links TRBV19 with TRBJ1-2; no clear D. Germline CDR1 is LNHDA and CDR2 is SQIVND (reference sequence). Deletions cut 6 bases from V and 2 bases from J, with 7 bases between. The CDR3 runs to 12 residues. The CDR3 DNA follows: TGTGCCAGTAGCACTCGGAACTATGGCTACACCTTC. Residues: CASSTRNYGYTF.

This clone occurred once. The chain carries TRBV18 and TRBJ2-7; D gene uncertain. Germline V gene sequence: CDR1 KGHSH, CDR2 LQKENI. The CDR3 extends over 12 amino acids. Trimming stripped 6 bases from V and 5 bases from J, with 11 bases between. CDR3 region: CASSRVSHEQYF. DNA of the CDR3: TGTGCCAGCTCCCGAGTGAGCCACGAGCAGTACTTC.

The chain has TRBV19 and TRBJ1-5, with D possibly matching TRBD1 (5 bases). Germline lookup yields CDR1 LNHDA and CDR2 SQIVND (reference sequence). The CDR3 extends over 15 amino acids. V was pared by 3 bases and J by 1 base, with 10 bases between. The CDR3 bases are TGTGCCAGTAGTATCAGGGCTGGGAGCAATCAGCCCCAGCATTTT. Amino acid sequence: CASSIRAGSNQPQHF.

V is TRBV5-1 and J is TRBJ2-1; the D is unclear. The V gene lost 0 bases and the J gene lost 8 bases, with 9 bases spanning the gap. The CDR3 is 13 amino acids. Per the germline V gene, CDR1 is SGHRS and CDR2 is YFSETQ. DNA of the CDR3: TGCGCCAGCAGCTTGGGACATTTGGATGAGCAGTTCTTC. Encoded protein: CASSLGHLDEQFF. The full variable domain, in which reference TRBV5-1 and TRBJ2-1 provide the parts outside the CDR3, is KAGVTQTPRYLIKTRGQQVTLSCSPISGHRSVSWYQQTPGQGLQFLFEYFSETQRNKGNFPGRFSGRQFSNSRSEMNVSTLELGDSALYLCASSLGHLDEQFFGPGTRLTVL.

This chain joins TRBV9 and TRBJ2-2; weak D call: TRBD2 (5 bases). The CDR3 extends over 14 amino acids. Germline V gives CDR1 SGDLS, CDR2 YYNGEE. V lost 4 bases and J 8 bases, leaving 15 bases between the germline ends. This CDR3 is CASSILTRGGELFF. The DNA of the CDR3 is TGTGCCAGCAGCATCCTCACTAGAGGTGGGGAGCTGTTTTTT.

The V gene is TRBV5-4, the J gene TRBJ1-6, with 7 positions matching TRBD1. Unmatched junction bases numbered 7, after V lost 4 bases and J lost 9 bases. The CDR3 is 14 amino acids. CDR1 is SGHNT, CDR2 YYREEE, per germline (reference sequence). In nucleotides, the CDR3 is TGTGCCAGCAGCCCAGACAGGGCTCGTTCACCCCTCCACTTT. Encoded protein: CASSPDRARSPLHF.

This clone was observed a single time. This rearrangement joins TRBV18 to TRBJ1-3, with D possibly being TRBD1 (5 bases). This CDR3 contains 15 residues. The germline V and J ends were trimmed by 6 bases and 2 bases, with 14 bases remaining between them. Germline CDR1 reads KGHSH; CDR2 reads LQKENI. The CDR3: CASSGTGTAGNTIYF. As DNA, the CDR3 is TGTGCCAGCTCTGGAACAGGTACCGCTGGAAACACCATATATTTT.

This rearrangement joins TRBV28 to TRBJ1-1, with unresolved D. The germline CDR1 and CDR2 sequences are MDHEN and SYDVKM. The CDR3 is 15 amino acids. Trimming removed 0 bases from V and 4 bases from J, with 12 bases in between. The CDR3 region is CASSLWVTQLTEAFF. The CDR3 nucleotides are TGTGCCAGCAGTTTATGGGTCACACAGCTCACTGAAGCTTTCTTT.